The TCR beta chain under discussion was sequenced for a study of response to subunit inactivated influenza vaccine. TCRdb reprocessed the RT-PCR reads via MiXCR and lists one record per CDR3 protein. The sample shows 650,000 to 800,000 distinct CDR3 sequences, about 18% of them seen only once. Losses at the gene ends were 4 bases for V and 3 bases for J; bases not matched to a gene: 7. The CDR3 contains 15 residues. The germline CDR1 and CDR2 sequences are SGHRS and YFSETQ. The chain combines TRBV5-1 with TRBJ2-1; TRBD1 matches at 7 bases. Sample: PBMCs from blood, taken roughly 5 days after vaccination. This receptor was identified in a man aged 45-65 years who received an inactivated influenza vaccine. CDR3 residues: CASSEGQTNYNEQFF. As DNA, the CDR3 is TGCGCCAGCAGCGAGGGACAGACAAACTACAATGAGCAGTTCTTC.